This TCR beta chain was retrieved from a study of T cells in Graves' hyperthyroidism and ophthalmopathy. The length of the CDR3 is 14 residues. V lost 2 bases and J lost 9; bases outside the gene matches: 8. Germline V lookup: CDR1 SEHNR, CDR2 FQNEAQ (reference sequence). Researchers amplified the TCR beta CDR3 regions from RNA transcripts. The primer set for the first-round RT-PCR of the TCR CDR3 was HTBI. One entry per CDR3 protein results from TCRdb running MiXCR on the multiplex PCR reads. The data hold about 59,000 distinct CDR3 sequences, with roughly 50% observed a single time. Disease lasting under 3 months, a NOSPECS grade of at least 4, and a Clinical Activity Score of at least 3 were features of the ophthalmopathy patients.

This receptor was identified in a woman aged 55-75 years with Graves' ophthalmopathy. The rearrangement links TRBV7-9 to TRBJ2-5; TRBD1 matches at 8 bases. Sequenced: blood. The CDR3, as DNA: TGTGCCAGCAGCTTACAGGGGGCCAATCAGCCCCAGTACTTC. This codes for CASSLQGANQPQYF.